The clone carrying this TCR beta chain came up a few times. The CDR3 is 14 residues long. V was cut by 4 bases and J by 8 bases, with 18 bases left in between. The V gene's germline CDR1 is SGHNT and CDR2 YYREEE (reference sequence). The sample originates from a study of read filtering for tumor transcriptome and immune sequencing. This library used roughly 400 ng RNA and molecular barcoded adaptors spanning alpha/delta and beta/gamma chains. TCRdb independently ran MiXCR on the reads; one entry per CDR3 protein. The data hold about 130,000 distinct CDR3 sequences, with less than 15% observed a single time.

Input material: a population of CD138-negative cells sorted from bone marrow. The chain employs TRBV5-4 and TRBJ2-5; no clear D. This sequence was found in a donor at least 40 years old with multiple myeloma. The CDR3 nucleotides are TGTGCCAGCAGCATTGACGGTCCGGTGCGAACCCAGTACTTC. Its protein is CASSIDGPVRTQYF.